This is a list of T cell receptor beta chains from one sample in a study of cytomegalovirus exposure and HLA in healthy donors. Some clones are missing from TCRdb's copy, which holds only in-frame ones; the method was immunoSEQ multiplex PCR. Of about 110,000 clones in the sample, roughly four fifths were seen once. Sequencing used PBMCs. The receptors were sampled from a man aged 45-65 years in good health and CMV-seronegative. The conserved cysteine and the conserved F or W are not part of the CDR3 here. D genes are given only for firm matches. For some rows the clone size is stated as once, few or many, or as a class when expanded; others skip it.

d_gene	abundance	v_gene	j_gene	CDR3aa
TRBD2	.	TRBV9	TRBJ2-1	ASTGGGAYNEQF
.	.	TRBV5-4	TRBJ1-1	ASSGERTYTEAF
.	.	TRBV7-9	TRBJ2-1	ASIRQANEQF
.	.	TRBV29-1	TRBJ1-2	SVLPGGVQGYT
.	.	TRBV7-7	TRBJ2-5	ASSLAGLQETQY
.	few	TRBV5-4	TRBJ1-2	ASSLALDRFNYGYT
TRBD2	.	TRBV4-2	TRBJ2-2	ASSHGTSGGTTGELF
.	.	TRBV19	TRBJ2-2	ASRELPWDTGELF
TRBD1	.	TRBV10-3	TRBJ1-1	ASGQGGLEAF
TRBD1	few	TRBV25-1	TRBJ1-4	ASSEVRGEKLF
.	.	TRBV7-9	TRBJ1-2	SSSLTLQANYGYT
TRBD1	few	TRBV15	TRBJ2-3	ATSRASGTGTDTQY
.	.	TRBV7-2	TRBJ1-3	ASSLGPGGANTIY
.	.	TRBV5-1	TRBJ1-2	ASSLQAGPNYGYT
TRBD1	.	TRBV11-2	TRBJ1-5	ASSLSAGGHQPQH
.	.	TRBV4-3	TRBJ2-7	ASSQDSSYEQY
TRBD1	once	TRBV30	TRBJ2-7	AWSVGTGFSYEQY
TRBD1	once	TRBV10-3	TRBJ1-1	AISEPPGTGNTEAF
.	.	TRBV6-5	TRBJ1-4	ASRPRLWANEKLF
TRBD1	.	TRBV28	TRBJ2-2	ASRTGTGTTGELF
TRBD1	.	TRBV6-5	TRBJ1-2	ASSDGTGRYGYT
.	.	TRBV11-3	TRBJ1-1	ASSLEAGVNTEAF
.	.	TRBV19	TRBJ2-5	ASSPSADMETQY
TRBD1	.	TRBV5-1	TRBJ1-4	ASSFGPGTDRTATNEKLF
TRBD2	.	TRBV15	TRBJ2-1	ATSRVGLDQF
.	few	TRBV9	TRBJ1-2	ASSADSQAYGYT
.	.	TRBV7-8	TRBJ1-1	ASSLAEVNTEAF
.	.	TRBV19	TRBJ1-2	ASRILQGVENYGYT
.	.	TRBV7-9	TRBJ1-2	ASSLRATNYGYT
.	.	TRBV2	TRBJ2-3	ASSTRAGTSTDTQY
.	once	TRBV7-8	TRBJ1-2	ASSGGTAANYGYT
TRBD1	.	TRBV29-1	TRBJ1-2	SVSWDRGSYT
TRBD1	.	TRBV7-8	TRBJ1-5	ASSPQPGQGNQPQH
TRBD1	.	TRBV4-3	TRBJ2-5	ASSLQGGQETQY
.	.	TRBV6-5	TRBJ2-1	ASSSKTAGPYNEQF
TRBD1	.	TRBV6-1	TRBJ2-2	ASSRDRADGELF
TRBD1	.	TRBV5-1	TRBJ1-1	ASSANTGGGTEAF
.	.	TRBV7-8	TRBJ2-2	ASSRTFGTPNTGELF
.	.	TRBV27	TRBJ2-2	ASRKGANTGELF
TRBD1	.	TRBV14	TRBJ2-1	ASSLGIQGAAFDEQF
.	.	TRBV7-2	TRBJ1-6	ASSSTPPSSYNSPLH
TRBD1	.	TRBV7-9	TRBJ1-2	ASRKGQGAGYT
.	.	TRBV4-1	TRBJ1-2	ASSQQNRRYSGYT
TRBD1	.	TRBV5-1	TRBJ1-4	ASSQQGAGEKLF
TRBD1	.	TRBV10-3	TRBJ1-1	AIRKTGAAEAF